The 15 T cell receptor beta chains below were found in one sample sequenced in a study of cytomegalovirus exposure and HLA in healthy donors. Vbeta (60) and Jbeta (13) primers were used in the PCR. This table comes from immunoSEQ multiplex PCR, and its TCRdb copy is limited to in-frame clones, with some not included. The sample contains about 150,000 clones, over 65% of which appear only once. Input material: PBMCs. The receptors were gathered from a woman between 35 and 50 years old in good health and CMV-seronegative.

The rearrangement links TRBV28 to TRBJ1-6, with 11 nucleotides matching TRBD1. The V gene's germline CDR1 is MDHEN and CDR2 SYDVKM. V gave up 5 bases and J gave up 5 bases; unmatched junction bases: 5. The length of the CDR3 is 16 residues. CDR3 in amino acids: CASSPGQGADNSPLHF. The CDR3 DNA reads TGTGCCAGCAGTCCAGGACAGGGGGCGGATAATTCACCCCTCCACTTT.

The V call is TRBV2, the J call TRBJ2-4; maybe TRBD2 (6 bases). Trimming pared 4 bases from V and 7 bases from J, leaving 11 bases between. The CDR3 is 13 residues long. Looked up from germline, CDR1 is SNHLY and CDR2 is FYNNEI. CDR3: CASSAGTGNIQYF. As DNA, the CDR3 is TGTGCCAGCAGTGCTGGGACTGGTAACATTCAGTACTTC.

The chain carries TRBV7-9 and TRBJ2-1; the match to TRBD1 covers 7 bases. CDR1 and CDR2 (germline): SEHNR, FQNEAQ (reference sequence). Trimming at V came to 2 bases and at J to 9 bases, leaving 10 bases not matched to a gene. This CDR3 has 15 amino acids. The CDR3 loop is CASSLLGQSHGEQFF. Written as DNA, the CDR3 is TGTGCCAGCAGCTTACTGGGACAGTCTCACGGTGAGCAGTTCTTC. Together with reference TRBV7-9 and TRBJ2-1, the CDR3 gives the full variable domain: DTGVSQNPRHKITKRGQNVTFRCDPISEHNRLYWYRQTLGQGPEFLTYFQNEAQLEKSRLLSDRFSAERPKGSFSTLEIQRTEQGDSAMYLCASSLLGQSHGEQFFGPGTRLTVL.

This rearrangement joins TRBV27 to TRBJ1-2, with D possibly matching TRBD1 (6 bases). This CDR3 has 16 amino acids. The V end was cut by 6 bases, the J end by 4 bases, with 21 bases between. Germline V CDR1 and CDR2: MNHEY, SMNVEV (reference sequence). The CDR3 spells CASRILGTGTPYGYTF. CDR3 coding DNA: TGTGCCAGCAGGATCCTGGGAACCGGGACACCCTATGGCTACACCTTC.

The rearrangement links TRBV6-5 to TRBJ1-2, with 11 bases that match TRBD1. The CDR3 covers 15 residues. Germline V CDR1 and CDR2: MNHEY, SVGAGI. The J segment lost 8 bases and the V segment lost 8 bases, leaving 13 bases of the junction unmatched. In DNA form, the CDR3 reads TGTGCCAGCTTCTCTTCCGGGACAGGGGGTGAAGGCTACACCTTC. Its translation: CASFSSGTGGEGYTF.

The V and J genes are TRBV9 and TRBJ1-2; D is unclear. V gave up 0 bases and J gave up 1 base, with 7 bases separating them. This CDR3 has 14 amino acids. In germline, CDR1 is SGDLS, CDR2 YYNGEE. The CDR3 DNA sequence: TGTGCCAGCAGCGTAGTACGGGGTAACTATGGCTACACCTTC. It yields the protein CASSVVRGNYGYTF.

The chain joins TRBV7-9 to TRBJ2-1, with a possible D match to TRBD1 (6 bases). The CDR3 is 15 residues long. Trimming shortened V by 5 bases and J by 8 bases, and 19 bases separated the two germline ends. Looked up from germline, CDR1 is SEHNR and CDR2 is FQNEAQ (reference sequence). The CDR3 sequence is CASSATGFGGDEQFF. The CDR3 coding sequence is TGTGCCAGCAGCGCTACAGGGTTCGGTGGCGATGAGCAGTTCTTC.

The V and J genes are TRBV10-3 and TRBJ2-3; 7 nucleotides line up with TRBD2. This CDR3 is 15 amino acids long. V lost 4 bases and J lost 4; bases outside the gene matches: 8. Germline CDR1 is ENHRY and CDR2 is SYGVKD. Here the CDR3 DNA reads TGTGCCATCAGTGGGATAAGCGGGAACTCAGATACGCAGTATTTT. Protein: CAISGISGNSDTQYF.

The J gene is TRBJ2-7, the V gene TRBV19, with 8 bases that match TRBD1. This CDR3 region has 16 residues. J gave up 3 bases and V 5 bases, and 12 bases lay outside the gene matches. Looked up from germline, CDR1 is LNHDA and CDR2 is SQIVND (reference sequence). The CDR3 protein is CASSLGPGQALYEQYF. The CDR3, as DNA: TGTGCCAGTAGTCTAGGACCGGGACAGGCCCTCTACGAGCAGTACTTC.

This chain uses TRBV5-1 with TRBJ1-5; TRBD1 is a possible D gene (6 bases). Germline CDR1 reads SGHRS; CDR2 reads YFSETQ. The CDR3 is 14 residues long. V lost 2 bases, J lost 5 bases, and 11 bases lay in between. The CDR3 is CASSFGTPDQPQHF. CDR3 DNA: TGCGCCAGCAGCTTCGGGACACCCGATCAGCCCCAGCATTTT.

The V call is TRBV5-8, the J call TRBJ1-4; 7 positions match TRBD1. The CDR3 is 16 residues long. Germline loops: CDR1 SGHTS, CDR2 YDEGEE. Trimming at V came to 0 bases and at J to 0 bases, leaving 2 bases not matched to a gene. The CDR3, as DNA: TGTGCCAGCAGCTTGGGCAGGGGGACAACTAATGAAAAACTGTTTTTT. This codes for CASSLGRGTTNEKLFF.

The rearrangement uses TRBV6-5 and TRBJ2-3, with a possible D match to TRBD1 (6 bases). Trimming removed 1 base from V and 3 bases from J, with 8 bases in between. The V gene's germline CDR1 is MNHEY and CDR2 SVGAGI. The CDR3 covers 14 residues. CDR3 coding DNA: TGTGCCAGCAGTTACTTCAGGGGAACAGATACGCAGTATTTT. Translating gives CASSYFRGTDTQYF.

The V call is TRBV5-4, the J call TRBJ2-1; 8 positions agree with TRBD2. Looked up from germline, CDR1 is SGHNT and CDR2 is YYREEE (reference sequence). The V and J ends lost 3 bases and 2 bases, in that order; junction bases with no gene match: 10. This CDR3 has 17 amino acids. This CDR3 reads CASSSGGVLSAYNEQFF. The CDR3 nucleotides read TGTGCCAGCAGCTCGGGGGGGGTACTAAGCGCCTACAATGAGCAGTTCTTC.

The CDR3 sequence: CASSYGGQGHQPQHF. The CDR3 coding sequence is TGTGCCAGCAGTTATGGGGGACAGGGGCATCAGCCCCAGCATTTT. The chain couples TRBV6-6 to TRBJ1-5, with TRBD1 matching 10 bases. CDR1 is MNHNY and CDR2 is SVGAGI in the germline V gene (reference sequence). V lost 3 bases and J lost 5; bases outside the gene matches: 4. The length of the CDR3 is 15 residues.

This clone was observed once. The sample has other DNA sequences that encode this CDR3 too. The chain couples TRBV7-9 to TRBJ2-1, with 11 bases matching TRBD2. The CDR3 extends over 16 amino acids. Germline V gives CDR1 SEHNR, CDR2 FQNEAQ (reference sequence). V lost 3 bases and J lost 3; bases outside the gene matches: 4. Written as DNA, the CDR3 is TGTGCCAGCAGCTTTAGCGGGGGGGCCCTCTACAATGAGCAGTTCTTC. Protein product: CASSFSGGALYNEQFF.